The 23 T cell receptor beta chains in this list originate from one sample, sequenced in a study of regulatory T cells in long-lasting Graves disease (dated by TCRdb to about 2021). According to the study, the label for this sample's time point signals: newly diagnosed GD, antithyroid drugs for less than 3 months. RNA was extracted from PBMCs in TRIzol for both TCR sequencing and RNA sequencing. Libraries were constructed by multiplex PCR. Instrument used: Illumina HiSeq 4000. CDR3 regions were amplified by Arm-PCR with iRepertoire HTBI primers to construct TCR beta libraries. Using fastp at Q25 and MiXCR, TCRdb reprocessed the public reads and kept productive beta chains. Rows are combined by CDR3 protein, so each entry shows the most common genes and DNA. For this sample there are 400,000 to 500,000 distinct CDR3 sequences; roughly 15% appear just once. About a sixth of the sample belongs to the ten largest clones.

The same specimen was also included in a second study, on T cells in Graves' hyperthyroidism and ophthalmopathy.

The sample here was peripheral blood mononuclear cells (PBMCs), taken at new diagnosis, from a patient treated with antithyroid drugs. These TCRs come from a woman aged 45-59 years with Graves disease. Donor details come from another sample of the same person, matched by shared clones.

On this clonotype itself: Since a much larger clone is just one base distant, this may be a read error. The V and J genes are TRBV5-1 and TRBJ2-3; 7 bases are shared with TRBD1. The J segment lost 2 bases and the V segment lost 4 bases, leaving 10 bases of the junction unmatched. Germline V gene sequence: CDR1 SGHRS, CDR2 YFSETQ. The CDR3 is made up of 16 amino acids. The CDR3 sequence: CASSQYGTASTDTQYF. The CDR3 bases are TGCGCCAGCAGCCAATACGGGACAGCCTCCACAGATACGCAGTATTTT. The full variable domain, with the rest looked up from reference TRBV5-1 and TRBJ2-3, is KAGVTQTPRYLIKTRGQQVTLSCSPISGHRSVSWYQQTPGQGLQFLFEYFSETQRNKGNFPGRFSGRQFSNSRSEMNVSTLELGDSALYLCASSQYGTASTDTQYFGPGTRLTVL.

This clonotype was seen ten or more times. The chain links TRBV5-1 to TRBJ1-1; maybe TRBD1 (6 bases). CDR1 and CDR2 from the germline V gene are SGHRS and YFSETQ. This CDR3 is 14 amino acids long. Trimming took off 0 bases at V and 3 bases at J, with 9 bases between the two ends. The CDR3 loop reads CASSLDGQHTEAFF. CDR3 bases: TGCGCCAGCAGCTTGGACGGACAGCACACTGAAGCTTTCTTT.

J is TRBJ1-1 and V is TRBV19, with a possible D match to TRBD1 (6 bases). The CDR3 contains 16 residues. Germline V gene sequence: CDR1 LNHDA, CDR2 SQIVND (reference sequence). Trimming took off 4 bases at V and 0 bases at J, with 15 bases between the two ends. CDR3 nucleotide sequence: TGTGCCAGTAGTAGAACAACGGACAGTATGAACACTGAAGCTTTCTTT. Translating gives CASSRTTDSMNTEAFF.

The CDR3 DNA follows: TGTGCCAGCAGCTTCGACACCGAGCAGTACTTC. It is translated as CASSFDTEQYF. V gene TRBV7-9 combines with J gene TRBJ2-7; no clear D gene. The germline CDR1 and CDR2 sequences are SEHNR and FQNEAQ (reference sequence). The V end lost 3 bases, the J end lost 6 bases, and 6 bases lay between the germline ends. The CDR3 totals 11 residues.

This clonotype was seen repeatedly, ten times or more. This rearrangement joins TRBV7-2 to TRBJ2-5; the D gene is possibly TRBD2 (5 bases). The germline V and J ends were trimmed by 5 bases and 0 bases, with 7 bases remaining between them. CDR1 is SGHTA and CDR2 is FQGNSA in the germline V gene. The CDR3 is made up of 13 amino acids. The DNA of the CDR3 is TGTGCCAGCAGCCGGGATAACCAAGAGACCCAGTACTTC. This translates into CASSRDNQETQYF.

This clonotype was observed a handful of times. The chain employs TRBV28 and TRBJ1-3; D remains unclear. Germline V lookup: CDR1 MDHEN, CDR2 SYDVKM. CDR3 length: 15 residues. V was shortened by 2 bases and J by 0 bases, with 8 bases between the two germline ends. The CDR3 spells CASSLMSVSGNTIYF. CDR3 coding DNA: TGTGCCAGCAGTTTAATGTCTGTCTCTGGAAACACCATATATTTT.

This CDR3 is CASRYRDRAYEQYF. CDR3 DNA: TGTGCCAGCAGGTACCGGGACAGAGCTTACGAGCAGTACTTC. The J gene is TRBJ2-7, the V gene TRBV6-8; 7 positions agree with TRBD1. Germline CDR1 and CDR2: MNHGY and SAAAGT. The CDR3 totals 14 residues. With 6 bases clipped from V and 4 bases from J, the junction kept 9 bases outside the gene matches.

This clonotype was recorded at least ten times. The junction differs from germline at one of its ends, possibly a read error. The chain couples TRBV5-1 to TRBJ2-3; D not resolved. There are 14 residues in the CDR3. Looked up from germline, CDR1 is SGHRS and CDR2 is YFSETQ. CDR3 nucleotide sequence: TGTGCCAGCAGTTTGGAGAGAAGCACAGATACGCAGTATTTT. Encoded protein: CASSLERSTDTQYF.

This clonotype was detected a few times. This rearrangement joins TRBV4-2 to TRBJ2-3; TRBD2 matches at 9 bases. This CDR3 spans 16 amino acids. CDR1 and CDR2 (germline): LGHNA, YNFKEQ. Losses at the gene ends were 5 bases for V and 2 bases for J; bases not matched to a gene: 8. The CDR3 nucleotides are TGTGCCAGCAGCACCCGACTAGCGGAGATCACAGATACGCAGTATTTT. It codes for CASSTRLAEITDTQYF.

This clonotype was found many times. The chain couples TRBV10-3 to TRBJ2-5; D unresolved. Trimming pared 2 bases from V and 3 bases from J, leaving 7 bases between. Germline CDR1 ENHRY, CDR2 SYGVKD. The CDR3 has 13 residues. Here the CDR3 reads CAISESYEETQYF. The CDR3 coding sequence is TGTGCCATCAGTGAGAGCTATGAAGAGACCCAGTACTTC.

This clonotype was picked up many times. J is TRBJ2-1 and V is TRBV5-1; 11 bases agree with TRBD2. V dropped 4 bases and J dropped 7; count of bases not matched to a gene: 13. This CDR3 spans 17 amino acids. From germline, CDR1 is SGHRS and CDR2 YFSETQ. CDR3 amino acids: CASSTPVAGGLSNEQFF. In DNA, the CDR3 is TGCGCCAGCAGCACCCCTGTAGCGGGAGGGTTGTCAAATGAGCAGTTCTTC.

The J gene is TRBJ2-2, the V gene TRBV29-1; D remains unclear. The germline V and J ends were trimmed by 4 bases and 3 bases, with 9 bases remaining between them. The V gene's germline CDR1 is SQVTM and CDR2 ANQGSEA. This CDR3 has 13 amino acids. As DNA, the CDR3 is TGCAGCGTTGCTGAGTACGACACCGGGGAGCTGTTTTTT. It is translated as CSVAEYDTGELFF.

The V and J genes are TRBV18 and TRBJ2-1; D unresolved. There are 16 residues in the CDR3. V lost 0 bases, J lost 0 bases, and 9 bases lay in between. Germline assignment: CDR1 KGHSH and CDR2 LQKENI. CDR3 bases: TGTGCCAGCTCACCACCGTTTGGGGACTCCTACAATGAGCAGTTCTTC. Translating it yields CASSPPFGDSYNEQFF. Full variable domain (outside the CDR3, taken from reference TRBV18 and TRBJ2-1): NAGVMQNPRHLVRRRGQEARLRCSPMKGHSHVYWYRQLPEEGLKFMVYLQKENIIDESGMPKERFSAEFPKEGPSILRIQQVVRGDSAAYFCASSPPFGDSYNEQFFGPGTRLTVL.

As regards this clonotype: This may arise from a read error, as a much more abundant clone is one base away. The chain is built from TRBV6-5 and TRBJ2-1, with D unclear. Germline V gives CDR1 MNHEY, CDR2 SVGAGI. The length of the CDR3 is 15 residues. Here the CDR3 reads CASSYGYSSYSEQFF. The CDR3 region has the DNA TGTGCCAGCAGTTATGGGTATAGCTCCTACAGTGAGCAGTTCTTC.

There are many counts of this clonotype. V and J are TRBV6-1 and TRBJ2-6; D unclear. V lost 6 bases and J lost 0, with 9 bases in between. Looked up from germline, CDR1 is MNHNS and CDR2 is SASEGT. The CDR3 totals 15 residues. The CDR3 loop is CASSVSYSGANVLTF. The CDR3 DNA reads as TGTGCCAGCAGCGTGTCCTACTCTGGGGCCAACGTCCTGACTTTC.

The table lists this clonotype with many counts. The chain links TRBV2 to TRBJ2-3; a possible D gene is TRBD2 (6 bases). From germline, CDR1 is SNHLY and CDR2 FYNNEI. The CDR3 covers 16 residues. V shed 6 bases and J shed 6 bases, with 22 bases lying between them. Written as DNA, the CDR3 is TGTGCCAGCAGAACGAAGGGGCCTAGCGAAAAGGATACGCAGTATTTT. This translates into CASRTKGPSEKDTQYF.

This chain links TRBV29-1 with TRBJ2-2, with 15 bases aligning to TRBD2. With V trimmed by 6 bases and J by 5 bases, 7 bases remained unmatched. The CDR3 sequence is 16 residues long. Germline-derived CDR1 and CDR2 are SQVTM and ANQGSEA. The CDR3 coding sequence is TGCAGCGTGGGGGGACTAGCGGGAGGTCAAACCGGGGAGCTGTTTTTT. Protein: CSVGGLAGGQTGELFF.

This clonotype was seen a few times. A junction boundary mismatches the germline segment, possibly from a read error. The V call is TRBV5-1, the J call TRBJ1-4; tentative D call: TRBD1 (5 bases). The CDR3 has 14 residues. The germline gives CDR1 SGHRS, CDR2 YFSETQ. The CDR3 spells CASSLEGSNEKLLF. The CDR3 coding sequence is TGCGCCAGCAGCTTGGAGGGGAGTAATGAAAAACTGCTTTTT.

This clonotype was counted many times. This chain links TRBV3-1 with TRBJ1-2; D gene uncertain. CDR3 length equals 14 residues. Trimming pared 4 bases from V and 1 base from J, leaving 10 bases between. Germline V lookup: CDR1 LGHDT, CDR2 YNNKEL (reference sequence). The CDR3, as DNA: TGTGCCAGCAGCCGAGGCGCTGGTAACTATGGCTACACCTTC. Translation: CASSRGAGNYGYTF.

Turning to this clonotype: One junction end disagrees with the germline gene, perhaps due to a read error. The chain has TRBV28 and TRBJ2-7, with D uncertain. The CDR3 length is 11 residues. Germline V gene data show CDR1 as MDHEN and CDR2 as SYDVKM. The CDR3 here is CASSSVYEQCF. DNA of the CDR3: TGTGCCAGCAGTTCCGTTTACGAGCAGTGCTTC. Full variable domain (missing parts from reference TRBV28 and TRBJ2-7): DVKVTQSSRYLVKRTGEKVFLECVQDMDHENMFWYRQDPGLGLRLIYFSYDVKMKEKGDIPEGYSVSREKKERFSLILESASTNQTSMYLCASSSVYEQCFGPGTRLTVT.

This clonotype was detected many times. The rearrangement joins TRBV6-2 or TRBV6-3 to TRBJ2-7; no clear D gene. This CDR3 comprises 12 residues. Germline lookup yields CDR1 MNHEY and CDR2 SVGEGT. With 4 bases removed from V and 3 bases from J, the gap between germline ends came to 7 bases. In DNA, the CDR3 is TGTGCCAGCAGTTCACACAGCTACGAGCAGTACTTC. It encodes CASSSHSYEQYF.

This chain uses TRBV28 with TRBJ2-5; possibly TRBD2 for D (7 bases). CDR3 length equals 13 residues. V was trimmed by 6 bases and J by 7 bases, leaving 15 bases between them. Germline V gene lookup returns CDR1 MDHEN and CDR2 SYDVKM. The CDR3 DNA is TGTGCCAGCAGGGGAGGGGGGGAAGGGACCCAGTACTTC. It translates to CASRGGGEGTQYF.

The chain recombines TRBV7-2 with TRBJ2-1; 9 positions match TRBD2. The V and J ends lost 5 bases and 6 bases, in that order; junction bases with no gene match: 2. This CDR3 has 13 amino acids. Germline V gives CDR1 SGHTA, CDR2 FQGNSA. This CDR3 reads CASSPTSGNEQFF. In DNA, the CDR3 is TGTGCCAGCAGCCCGACTAGCGGCAATGAGCAGTTCTTC.